Included here is one TCR beta chain sequence, with context. Disease in donors with ophthalmopathy had moderate-to-severe activity, CAS ≥3, NOSPECS ≥4 and under 3 months' duration. No donor had other autoimmune disease, uncontrolled infection, pregnancy or lactation. These data are taken from a study of Graves' ophthalmopathy and Graves' hyperthyroidism. The study amplified TCR beta CDR3 regions using RNA transcripts. In the first round, RT-PCR was carried out with HTBI primers, and a multiplex PCR formed the second round. Each CDR3 protein gets one entry after TCRdb re-called the multiplex PCR reads with MiXCR. The repertoire holds about 740,000 distinct CDR3 sequences, with 40% as singletons. The sequence was obtained from an adult man with Graves' ophthalmopathy. Sequencing input: peripheral blood.

CDR3 sequence: CASSSAGAGNTDTQYF. CDR3 bases: TGTGCCAGCAGTTCGGCAGGGGCGGGGAACACAGATACGCAGTATTTT. V usage is TRBV7-2 and J usage is TRBJ2-3, with D possibly called TRBD1 or TRBD2 (6 bases each). Trimming removed 6 bases from V and 2 bases from J, with 18 bases in between. The CDR3 sequence is 16 residues long. Germline V gene lookup returns CDR1 SGHTA and CDR2 FQGNSA.